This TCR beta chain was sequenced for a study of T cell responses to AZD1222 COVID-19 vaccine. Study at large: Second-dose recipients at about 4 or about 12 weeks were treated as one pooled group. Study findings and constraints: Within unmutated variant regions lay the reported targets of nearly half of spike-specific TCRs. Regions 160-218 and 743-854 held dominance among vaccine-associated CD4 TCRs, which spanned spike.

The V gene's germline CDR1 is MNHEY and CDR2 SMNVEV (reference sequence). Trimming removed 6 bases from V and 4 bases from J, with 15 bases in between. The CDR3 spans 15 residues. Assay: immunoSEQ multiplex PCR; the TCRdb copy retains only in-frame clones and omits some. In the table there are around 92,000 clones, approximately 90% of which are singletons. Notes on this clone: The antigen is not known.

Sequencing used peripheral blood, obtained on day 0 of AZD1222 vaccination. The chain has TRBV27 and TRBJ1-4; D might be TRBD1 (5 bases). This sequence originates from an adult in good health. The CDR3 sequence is CASSPLGRINEKLFF. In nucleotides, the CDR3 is TGTGCCAGCAGCCCATTGGGACGGATTAATGAAAAACTGTTTTTT.